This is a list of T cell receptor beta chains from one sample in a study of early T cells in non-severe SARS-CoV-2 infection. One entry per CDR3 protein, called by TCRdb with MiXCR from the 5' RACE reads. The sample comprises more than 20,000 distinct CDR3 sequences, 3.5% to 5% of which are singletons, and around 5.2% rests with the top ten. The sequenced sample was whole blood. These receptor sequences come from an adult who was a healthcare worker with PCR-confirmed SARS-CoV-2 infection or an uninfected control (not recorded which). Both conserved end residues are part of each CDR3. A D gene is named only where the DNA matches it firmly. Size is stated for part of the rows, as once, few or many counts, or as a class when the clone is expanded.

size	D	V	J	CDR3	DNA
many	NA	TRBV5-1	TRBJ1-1	CASSLVMNTEAFF	TGTGCCAGCAGCTTAGTCATGAACACTGAAGCTTTCTTT
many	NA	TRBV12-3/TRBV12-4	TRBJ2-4	CASSLVALAKNIQYF	TGTGCCAGCAGTCTCGTAGCCCTAGCCAAAAACATTCAGTACTTC
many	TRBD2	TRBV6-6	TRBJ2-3	CASSLLAGSLGAQYF	TGTGCCAGCAGCCTACTAGCGGGGAGCTTGGGCGCTCAGTATTTT
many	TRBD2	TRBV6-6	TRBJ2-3	CASSYAGGWYTQYF	TGTGCCAGCAGTTACGCCGGGGGGTGGTATACGCAGTATTTT
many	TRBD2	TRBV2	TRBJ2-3	CASPGTSGQGDTQYF	TGTGCCAGCCCCGGGACTAGCGGGCAGGGAGATACGCAGTATTTT
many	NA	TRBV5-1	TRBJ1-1	CASSRAYGGTEAFF	TGCGCCAGCAGCCGTGCGTATGGGGGCACTGAAGCTTTCTTT
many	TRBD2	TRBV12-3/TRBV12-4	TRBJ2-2	CASSPGLAGVNTGELFF	TGTGCCAGCAGTCCTGGACTAGCGGGGGTTAACACCGGGGAGCTGTTTTTT
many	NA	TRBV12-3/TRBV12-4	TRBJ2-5	CASSKNGAAQETQYF	TGTGCCAGCAGCAAAAACGGAGCTGCGCAAGAGACCCAGTACTTC
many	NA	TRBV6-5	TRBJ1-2	CASSYVGAGYTF	TGTGCCAGCAGTTACGTGGGGGCCGGCTACACCTTC
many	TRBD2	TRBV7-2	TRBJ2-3	CASSFRSSGVITDTQYF	TGTGCCAGCAGCTTTCGAAGTAGCGGGGTCATCACAGATACGCAGTATTTT
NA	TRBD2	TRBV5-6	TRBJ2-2	CASSLQAGGNTGELFF	TGTGCCAGCAGTCTGCAAGCGGGGGGAAACACCGGGGAGCTGTTTTTT
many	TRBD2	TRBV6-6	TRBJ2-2	CASSYGAGGLIF	TGCGCCAGCAGTTACGGAGCGGGGGGCCTGATTTTT
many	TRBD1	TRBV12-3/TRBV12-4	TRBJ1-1	CASSLTGRTEAFF	TGTGCCAGCAGTTTGACAGGGCGCACTGAAGCTTTCTTT
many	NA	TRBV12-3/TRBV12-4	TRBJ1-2	CASSLEENGYTF	TGTGCCAGCAGTTTAGAAGAAAATGGCTACACCTTC
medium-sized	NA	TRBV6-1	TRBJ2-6	CASREGGSGANVLTF	TGTGCCAGCAGGGAGGGGGGTTCTGGGGCCAACGTCCTGACTTTC
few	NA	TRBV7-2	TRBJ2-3	CASSSRLGAQYF	TGTGCCAGCAGCTCTAGACTAGGAGCGCAGTATTTT
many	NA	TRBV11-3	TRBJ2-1	CASSYTVGEQFF	TGTGCCAGCAGCTATACAGTAGGTGAGCAGTTCTTC
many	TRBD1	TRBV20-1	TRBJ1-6	CSARPASGTGSSYNSPLHF	TGCAGTGCTAGGCCCGCTTCCGGGACAGGTAGCTCCTATAATTCACCCCTCCACTTT
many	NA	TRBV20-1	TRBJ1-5	CSASKTVSNQPQHF	TGCAGTGCCTCGAAGACCGTTTCCAATCAGCCCCAGCATTTT
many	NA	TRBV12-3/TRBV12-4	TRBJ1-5	CASSLGGGNQPQHF	TGTGCCAGCAGTTTAGGGGGGGGCAATCAGCCCCAGCATTTT
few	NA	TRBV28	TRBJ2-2	CASSLTSAGDTGELFF	TGTGCCAGCAGTTTAACTTCGGCAGGGGACACCGGGGAGCTGTTTTTT
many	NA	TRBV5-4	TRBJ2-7	CASSLSGAEQYF	TGTGCCAGCAGCTTGTCGGGGGCCGAGCAGTACTTC
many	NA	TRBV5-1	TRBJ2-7	CASRRSYEQYF	TGCGCCAGCAGGAGGTCCTACGAGCAGTACTTC
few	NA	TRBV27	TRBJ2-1	CASSLWSDLSYNEQFF	TGTGCCAGCAGTTTATGGTCGGACCTCTCCTACAATGAGCAGTTCTTC
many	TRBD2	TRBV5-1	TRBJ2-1	CASSLGQLAGLYNEQFF	TGCGCCAGCAGCTTAGGCCAACTAGCGGGGCTGTACAATGAGCAGTTCTTC
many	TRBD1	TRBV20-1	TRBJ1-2	CSAQPGRGATNYGYTF	TGCAGTGCCCAACCTGGCAGGGGGGCGACTAACTATGGCTACACCTTC
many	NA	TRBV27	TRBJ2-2	CASSHTGELFF	TGTGCCAGCAGTCACACCGGGGAGCTGTTTTTT
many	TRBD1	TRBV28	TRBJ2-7	CASSLLQGAYEQYF	TGTGCCAGCAGTTTATTGCAGGGGGCCTACGAGCAGTACTTC
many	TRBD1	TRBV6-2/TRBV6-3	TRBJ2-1	CASSQDRGLYNEQFF	TGTGCCAGCAGTCAAGACAGGGGACTTTACAATGAGCAGTTCTTC
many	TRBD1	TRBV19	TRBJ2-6	CASSGTGALSGANVLTF	TGTGCCAGTAGCGGGACAGGGGCCTTATCTGGGGCCAACGTCCTGACTTTC
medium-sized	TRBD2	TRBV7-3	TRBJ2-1	CASSVAGGYNEQFF	TGTGCCAGCAGCGTAGCGGGGGGGTACAATGAGCAGTTCTTC
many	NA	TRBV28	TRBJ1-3	CASSFWAGTSGNTIYF	TGTGCCAGCAGTTTCTGGGCAGGTACCTCTGGAAACACCATATATTTT
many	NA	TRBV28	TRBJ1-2	CASSLAANYGYTF	TGTGCCAGCAGTTTAGCAGCTAACTATGGCTACACCTTC
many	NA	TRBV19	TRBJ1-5	CASSSSVSQPQHF	TGTGCCAGTAGTAGCTCTGTAAGTCAGCCCCAGCATTTT
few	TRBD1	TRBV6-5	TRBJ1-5	CASSPSLNDREGIQPQHF	TGTGCCAGCAGCCCATCGCTCAACGACAGGGAGGGGATTCAGCCCCAGCATTTT
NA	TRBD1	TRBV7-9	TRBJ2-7	CASSQGQGASYEQYF	TGTGCCAGCAGCCAGGGACAGGGAGCCTCCTACGAGCAGTACTTC
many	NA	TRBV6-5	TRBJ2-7	CASSYRAGQGSEQYF	TGTGCCAGCAGTTACAGGGCGGGTCAGGGGAGCGAGCAGTACTTC
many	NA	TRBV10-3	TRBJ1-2	CAISEKGGRDYGYTF	TGTGCCATCAGTGAGAAGGGGGGGCGAGACTATGGCTACACCTTC
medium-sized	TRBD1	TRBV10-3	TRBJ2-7	CAISAVIGVDRDPYEQYF	TGTGCCATCAGTGCGGTTATAGGAGTGGACAGGGACCCCTACGAGCAGTACTTC
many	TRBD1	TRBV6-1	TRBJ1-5	CASSEGTGGNQPQHF	TGTGCCAGCAGTGAAGGGACAGGGGGCAATCAGCCCCAGCATTTT
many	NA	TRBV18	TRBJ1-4	CASSRSLPPEKLFF	TGTGCCAGCTCACGTTCCCTTCCCCCTGAAAAACTGTTTTTT
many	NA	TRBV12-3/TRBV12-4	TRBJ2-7	CASSWTRGEQYF	TGTGCCAGCAGCTGGACCCGCGGCGAGCAGTACTTC
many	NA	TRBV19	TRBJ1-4	CASMPRAFGEKLFF	TGTGCCAGTATGCCTCGCGCGTTTGGTGAAAAACTGTTTTTT
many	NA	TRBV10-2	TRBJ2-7	CASSEDRSNYEQYF	TGCGCCAGCAGTGAGGACAGGTCCAACTACGAGCAGTACTTC
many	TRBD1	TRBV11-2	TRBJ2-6	CASSQWTGGSSGANVLTF	TGTGCCAGCAGCCAGTGGACAGGGGGGAGCTCTGGGGCCAACGTCCTGACTTTC
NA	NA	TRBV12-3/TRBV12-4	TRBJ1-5	CASSLATRQPQHF	TGTGCCAGCAGTCTGGCGACACGGCAGCCCCAGCATTTT
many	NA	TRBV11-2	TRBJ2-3	CASSRATQYF	TGTGCCAGCAGCCGAGCTACGCAGTATTTT
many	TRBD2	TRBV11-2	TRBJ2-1	CASSLAGGPYEQFF	TGTGCCAGCAGCTTGGCGGGGGGGCCCTATGAGCAGTTCTTC